This T cell receptor beta chain was identified during a study of cytotoxic CD8 clonotypes in ibrutinib-treated CLL. Study-level points and caveats: Progressing patients had sampling times that differed from those of sustained-remission patients.

As concerns this clone: Its antigen remains unidentified.

CDR1 is MDHEN, CDR2 SYDVKM, per germline. The CDR3 has 17 residues. V was clipped by 5 bases and J by 0 bases; unmatched bases: 8. Sequenced by immunoSEQ multiplex PCR; TCRdb stores in-frame clones only, minus some. The data show around 70,000 clones, with roughly 80% seen just once and less than 45% held by the top ten. The chain combines TRBV28 with TRBJ2-1; TRBD2 agrees at 9 bases. This clonotype was sampled from a human donor with chronic lymphocytic leukemia. The sequenced sample was PBMCs, obtained after 24 months of ibrutinib treatment. The CDR3 region is CASSGGVSGSSYNEQFF. CDR3 coding DNA: TGTGCCAGCAGTGGGGGGGTTAGCGGGAGCTCCTACAATGAGCAGTTCTTC.